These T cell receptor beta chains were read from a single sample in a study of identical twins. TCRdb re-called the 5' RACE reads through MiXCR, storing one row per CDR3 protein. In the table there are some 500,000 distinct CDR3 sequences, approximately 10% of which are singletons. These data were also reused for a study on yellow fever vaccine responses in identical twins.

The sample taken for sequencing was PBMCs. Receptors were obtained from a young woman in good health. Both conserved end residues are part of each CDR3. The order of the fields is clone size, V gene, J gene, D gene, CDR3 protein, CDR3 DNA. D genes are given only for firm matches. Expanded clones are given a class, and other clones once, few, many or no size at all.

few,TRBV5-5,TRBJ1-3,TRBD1,CASSWGDRPNFSGNTIYF,TGTGCCAGCAGCTGGGGGGACAGACCCAATTTCTCTGGAAACACCATATATTTT
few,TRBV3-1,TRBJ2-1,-,CASSQEMLGDEQFF,TGTGCCAGCAGCCAAGAGATGCTGGGAGATGAGCAGTTCTTC
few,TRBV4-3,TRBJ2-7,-,CASSQRTSTIYEQYF,TGCGCCAGCAGCCAAAGGACTTCGACCATTTACGAGCAGTACTTC
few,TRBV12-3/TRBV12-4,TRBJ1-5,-,CASSLAGGAGANQPQHF,TGTGCCAGCAGTTTAGCGGGGGGTGCGGGGGCCAATCAGCCCCAGCATTTT
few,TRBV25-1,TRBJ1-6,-,CASSEPGTARFLHF,TGTGCCAGCAGTGAACCGGGGACGGCAAGGTTCCTCCACTTT
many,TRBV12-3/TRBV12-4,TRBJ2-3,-,CASSRRTHSTDTQYF,TGTGCCAGCAGCCGAAGGACCCACAGCACAGATACGCAGTATTTT
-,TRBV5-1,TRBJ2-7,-,CASSLVGAGREQYF,TGCGCCAGCAGCTTGGTCGGGGCAGGGCGCGAGCAGTACTTC
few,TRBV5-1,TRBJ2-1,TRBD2,CASSTGGPDYYNEQFF,TGCGCCAGCAGTACGGGGGGGCCCGACTATTACAATGAGCAGTTCTTC
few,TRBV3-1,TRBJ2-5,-,CASSQEKKTQYF,TGTGCCAGCAGCCAAGAAAAGAAGACCCAGTACTTC
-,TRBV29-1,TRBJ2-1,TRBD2,CSGRTSGNEQFF,TGCAGCGGCCGGACTAGCGGCAATGAGCAGTTCTTC
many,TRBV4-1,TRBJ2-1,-,CASSQIIGNEQFF,TGCGCCAGCAGCCAAATTATAGGTAATGAGCAGTTCTTC
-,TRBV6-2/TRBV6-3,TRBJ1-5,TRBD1,CASSSPSYRGQPQHF,TGTGCCAGCAGTTCACCCTCCTACAGGGGACAGCCCCAGCATTTT
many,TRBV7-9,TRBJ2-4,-,CASSPILAPSQNIQYF,TGTGCCAGCAGCCCCATCTTGGCGCCTAGCCAAAACATTCAGTACTTC
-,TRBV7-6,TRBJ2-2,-,CASRPWGSGTGELFF,TGTGCCAGCAGGCCCTGGGGTTCGGGCACCGGGGAGCTGTTTTTT
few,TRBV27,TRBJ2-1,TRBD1,CASSPLGAGGPWDEQFF,TGTGCCAGCAGCCCCTTAGGGGCAGGGGGCCCTTGGGATGAGCAGTTCTTC
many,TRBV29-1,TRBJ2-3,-,CSVANRVGDTQYF,TGCAGCGTTGCGAACAGGGTAGGGGATACGCAGTATTTT
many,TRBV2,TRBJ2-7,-,CASSVPGADHTSYEQYF,TGTGCCAGCAGTGTACCCGGAGCGGATCACACCTCCTACGAGCAGTACTTC
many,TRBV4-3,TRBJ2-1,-,CASSQDAGDPYNEQFF,TGCGCCAGCAGCCAAGATGCCGGGGATCCCTACAATGAGCAGTTCTTC
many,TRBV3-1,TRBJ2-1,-,CASSQKNRATEQFF,TGTGCCAGCAGCCAAAAAAACAGGGCCACTGAGCAGTTCTTC
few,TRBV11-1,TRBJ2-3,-,CASSLVRDGSTDTQYF,TGTGCCAGCAGCTTAGTTCGGGACGGATCCACAGATACGCAGTATTTT
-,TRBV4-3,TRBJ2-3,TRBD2,CASSQDPSGYTDTQYF,TGCGCCAGCAGCCAAGATCCTAGCGGATACACAGATACGCAGTATTTT
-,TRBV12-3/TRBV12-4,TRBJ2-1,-,CASSPPHGRGAYYNEQFF,TGTGCCAGCAGCCCTCCCCACGGCCGGGGGGCCTACTACAATGAGCAGTTCTTC
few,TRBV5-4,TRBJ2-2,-,CASSNPNTGELFF,TGTGCCAGCAGTAACCCGAACACCGGGGAGCTGTTTTTT
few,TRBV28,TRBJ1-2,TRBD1,CASNLGPGQGLAGYTF,TGTGCCAGCAACCTTGGACCGGGACAGGGTTTGGCTGGCTACACCTTC
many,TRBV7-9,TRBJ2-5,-,CATRHGETQYF,TGTGCCACCCGACACGGGGAGACCCAGTACTTC
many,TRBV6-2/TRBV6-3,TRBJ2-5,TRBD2,CASSYVPGGHQETQYF,TGTGCCAGCAGTTACGTGCCGGGAGGGCACCAAGAGACCCAGTACTTC
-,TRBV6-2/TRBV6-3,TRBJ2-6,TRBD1,CASRPFPRQGAPASSGANVLTF,TGTGCCAGCAGGCCCTTCCCTCGACAGGGGGCGCCTGCATCCTCTGGGGCCAACGTCCTGACTTTC
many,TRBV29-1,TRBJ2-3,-,CSVVPGGRADTQYF,TGCAGCGTTGTGCCGGGGGGCAGAGCAGATACGCAGTATTTT
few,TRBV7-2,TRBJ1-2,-,CASSLDLGQTYGYTF,TGTGCCAGCAGCTTAGATTTAGGACAGACTTATGGCTACACCTTC
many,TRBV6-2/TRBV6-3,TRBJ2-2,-,CASSYPRLDSITGELFF,TGTGCCAGCAGTTACCCTCGACTAGATTCAATTACCGGGGAGCTGTTTTTT
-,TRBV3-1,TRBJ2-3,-,CASSQDLARPTSTDTQYF,TGTGCCAGCAGCCAAGATCTGGCCCGACCGACTAGCACAGATACGCAGTATTTT
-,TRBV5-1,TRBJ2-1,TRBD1,CASSLGPGTGVGYNEQFF,TGCGCCAGCAGCTTGGGTCCCGGGACAGGGGTTGGCTACAATGAGCAGTTCTTC
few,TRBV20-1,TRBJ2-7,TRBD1,CSARDHGTGAYEQYF,TGCAGTGCTAGAGATCACGGGACAGGAGCCTACGAGCAGTACTTC
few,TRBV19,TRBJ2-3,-,CASSYRLGTDTQYF,TGTGCCAGTAGTTACCGGCTCGGCACAGATACGCAGTATTTT
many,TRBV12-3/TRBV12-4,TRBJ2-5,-,CASRGGAQETQYF,TGTGCCAGCCGAGGGGGGGCCCAAGAGACCCAGTACTTC
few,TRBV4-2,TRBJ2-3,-,CASSQVLSGSTDTQYF,TGCGCCAGCAGCCAAGTTCTTAGCGGTAGCACAGATACGCAGTATTTT